These 28 T cell receptor beta chains originate from one sample sequenced in a study of regulatory T cells in long-lasting Graves disease. This sample's time point: persistent/refractory GD, antithyroid drugs over 5 years with positive TRAb. PBMC RNA served as the TCR library source. Libraries of TCR beta came from iRepertoire HTBI primers plus Arm-PCR of CDR3 regions. TCRdb analysed the multiplex PCR reads with MiXCR anew, one entry per CDR3 protein. The sample lists 350,000 to 500,000 distinct CDR3 sequences, about 21% occurring once. Sequenced here: peripheral blood mononuclear cells (PBMCs), sampled when the disease was refractory, from a patient treated with antithyroid drugs. Receptor source: a female donor with Graves disease.

In this sample, this clonotype turned up a few times. The genes are TRBV3-1 and TRBJ2-7, with 8 nucleotides matching TRBD1. The CDR3 has 12 residues. In germline, CDR1 is LGHDT, CDR2 YNNKEL (reference sequence). V dropped 6 bases and J dropped 6; count of bases not matched to a gene: 4. The CDR3 region has the DNA TGTGCCAGCAGAAGGACAGGGTCCGAGCAGTACTTC. Protein product: CASRRTGSEQYF.

This chain uses TRBV14 with TRBJ1-2; 8 bases agree with TRBD1. The CDR3 spans 18 residues. V dropped 4 bases and J dropped 4; count of bases not matched to a gene: 17. From germline, CDR1 is SGHDN and CDR2 FVKESK. CDR3 sequence reads: CASSPSSLGTGLFYGYTF. CDR3 coding DNA: TGTGCCAGCAGCCCAAGTTCCTTGGGGACAGGTTTATTCTATGGCTACACCTTC.

This clonotype was observed many times. This chain connects TRBV20-1 to TRBJ1-2; TRBD1 is a possible D gene (5 bases). The germline V gene encodes CDR1 DFQATT and CDR2 SNEGSKA (reference sequence). There are 12 residues in the CDR3. Trimming removed 6 bases at V and 2 bases at J, with 10 bases between. CDR3: CSAPRANYGYTF. In DNA, the CDR3 is TGCAGTGCACCCAGGGCAAACTATGGCTACACCTTC.

This clonotype appeared many times. The rearrangement links TRBV11-1 to TRBJ2-7; D uncertain. Trimming pared 5 bases from V and 4 bases from J, leaving 12 bases between. CDR1 is SGHAT, CDR2 FQDESV, per germline (reference sequence). CDR3 length: 13 residues. The CDR3 DNA is TGTGCCAGCAGCCCACATGGTCATTACGAGCAGTACTTC. It translates to CASSPHGHYEQYF.

This clonotype has more than one count but fewer than ten. The chain carries TRBV12-3 or TRBV12-4 and TRBJ2-1, with D perhaps matching TRBD1 or TRBD2 (5 bases each). The CDR3 is made up of 17 amino acids. V was clipped by 7 bases and J by 8 bases, with 27 bases between them. CDR3 nucleotide sequence: TGTGCCAGCACCACTGAGACGGGACCCCGCCCACAGCATGAGCAGTTCTTC. Translated: CASTTETGPRPQHEQFF.

This clonotype was seen more than once but under ten times. The chain couples TRBV9 to TRBJ2-5; D possibly corresponds to TRBD2 (6 bases). Trimming left V 1 base short and J 4 bases short, with 11 bases between. Germline CDR1 is SGDLS and CDR2 is YYNGEE. There are 14 residues in the CDR3. The CDR3 region is CASSVSWEAETQYF. In DNA form, the CDR3 reads TGTGCCAGCAGCGTAAGTTGGGAGGCAGAGACCCAGTACTTC.

This clonotype was counted ten times or more. V is TRBV15 and J is TRBJ1-5; perhaps TRBD1 as D (6 bases). The CDR3 contains 14 residues. V gave up 6 bases and J gave up 3 bases, with 12 bases separating them. Per germline, CDR1 LNHNV and CDR2 YYDKDF (reference sequence). CDR3 in DNA: TGTGCCACCAGTTCCAGGGGCCTCAATCAGCCCCAGCATTTT. Its translation: CATSSRGLNQPQHF.

This sequence joins TRBV27 and TRBJ2-2; no clear D gene. The CDR3 spans 12 residues. The germline V gene has CDR1 MNHEY and CDR2 SMNVEV (reference sequence). Trimming cost V 3 bases and J 6 bases, with 5 bases left between them. CDR3 DNA sequence: TGTGCCAGCAGTTTCGTGGCCGGGGAGCTGTTTTTT. It specifies CASSFVAGELFF.

This clonotype showed up just a few times. The V call is TRBV7-8, the J call TRBJ1-2, with a possible D match to TRBD1 (5 bases). Per germline, CDR1 SGHVS and CDR2 FQNEAQ. V dropped 3 bases and J dropped 8 bases, with 10 bases sitting between them. The length of the CDR3 is 12 residues. The CDR3 DNA is TGTGCCAGCAGCTTGGGCAGGGACGGCTACACCTTC. Protein sequence: CASSLGRDGYTF.

Of note for this clonotype: Being one base from a much bigger clone, this may be a read error. The rearrangement uses TRBV7-2 and TRBJ2-1; 10 nucleotides align to TRBD1. The CDR3 is 15 amino acids. From germline, CDR1 is SGHTA and CDR2 FQGNSA. Germline trimming cut 5 bases from V and 10 bases from J; bases unmatched to any gene: 11. CDR3 bases: TGTGCCAGCAGCCGTCCCGGGACAGGGGCCTACGAGCAGTTCTTC. Translating gives CASSRPGTGAYEQFF.

This clonotype is a singleton in its sample. The rearrangement uses TRBV20-1 and TRBJ2-4; 7 bases align to TRBD2. Germline CDR1 reads DFQATT; CDR2 reads SNEGSKA (reference sequence). There are 14 residues in the CDR3. CDR3 sequence: CSLIRAGEWNIQYF. The CDR3, as DNA: TGCAGCCTAATCCGGGCGGGGGAATGGAACATTCAGTACTTC.

A remark on this clonotype: One end of the junction fails to match germline, which may point to a read error. CDR3 amino acids: CAIGEPIRTGDGYAF. CDR3 bases: TGTGCCATCGGTGAGCCAATAAGGACAGGGGATGGCTACGCCTTC. The chain employs TRBV10-3 and TRBJ1-2; TRBD1 aligns across 9 bases. The V gene's germline CDR1 is ENHRY and CDR2 SYGVKD. CDR3 length: 15 amino acids.

This clonotype has a count of ten or more. The genes are TRBV28 and TRBJ2-7; TRBD1 agrees at 9 bases. V trimming: 8 bases; J trimming: 5 bases; junction bases outside the gene matches: 10. CDR1 is MDHEN and CDR2 is SYDVKM in the germline V gene. The CDR3 contains 14 residues. CDR3 protein: CASFSRDRVNEQYF. CDR3 DNA: TGTGCCAGCTTTTCCCGGGACAGGGTTAACGAGCAGTACTTC. The full variable domain, completed using reference TRBV28 and TRBJ2-7, is DVKVTQSSRYLVKRTGEKVFLECVQDMDHENMFWYRQDPGLGLRLIYFSYDVKMKEKGDIPEGYSVSREKKERFSLILESASTNQTSMYLCASFSRDRVNEQYFGPGTRLTVT.

The chain has TRBV5-1 and TRBJ2-5; D unresolved. The V and J ends lost 0 bases and 6 bases respectively, with 6 bases between them. This CDR3 contains 12 residues. Germline CDR1 reads SGHRS; CDR2 reads YFSETQ. CDR3 sequence reads: CASSLAGKTQYF. DNA of the CDR3: TGCGCCAGCAGCTTGGCCGGAAAGACCCAGTACTTC.

As regards this clonotype: A much larger clone sits a single nucleotide away, making a read error possible. The genes are TRBV2 and TRBJ1-1, with 10 bases that match TRBD1. The V segment lost 8 bases and the J segment 4 bases; nucleotides outside the gene matches: 16. The CDR3 contains 17 residues. Germline V lookup: CDR1 SNHLY, CDR2 FYNNEI. CDR3 DNA sequence: TGTGCCAGCCCTCGTAGCAGTTACGGACAGGGGGGCACTGAAGCTTTCTTT. As protein: CASPRSSYGQGGTEAFF.

This clonotype was counted only a few times. The chain is built from TRBV12-5 and TRBJ2-3, with 10 bases matching TRBD2. Germline CDR1 is LGHNT and CDR2 is FRNRAP. The CDR3 contains 13 residues. J was trimmed by 8 bases and V by 5 bases; bases with no gene match: 4. The chain's CDR3 is CASGPSGRPTQYF. The CDR3 nucleotides read TGTGCTAGTGGTCCTAGCGGGAGACCTACGCAGTATTTT.

This clonotype was counted at least ten times. The genes are TRBV25-1 and TRBJ1-2; D uncertain. The germline CDR1 and CDR2 sequences are MGHDK and SYGVNS. There are 16 residues in the CDR3. V lost 4 bases and J lost 1, with 16 bases in between. In DNA, the CDR3 is TGTGCCAGCAGTGGGTTAGAGGCCCCCATTAACTATGGCTACACCTTC. Translating it yields CASSGLEAPINYGYTF.

V usage is TRBV20-1 and J usage is TRBJ1-1; 9 nucleotides align to TRBD1. The junction had 5 bases not matched to a gene; V was cut back by 5 bases and J by 4 bases. From germline, CDR1 is DFQATT and CDR2 SNEGSKA (reference sequence). CDR3 length equals 13 residues. The CDR3 nucleotides read TGCAGTGCTCCCCGGGACAGGGCCACTGAAGCTTTCTTT. Amino acid sequence: CSAPRDRATEAFF.

This clonotype has ten or more counts. This chain joins TRBV20-1 and TRBJ2-7, with TRBD2 matching 10 bases. In germline, CDR1 is DFQATT, CDR2 SNEGSKA (reference sequence). CDR3 length equals 14 residues. Trimming took 6 bases from V and 3 from J; bases not matched to a gene: 8. CDR3 nucleotides: TGCAGTGCCCATGCACTAGCGGGAAACTACGAGCAGTACTTC. Protein product: CSAHALAGNYEQYF.

This chain connects TRBV19 to TRBJ1-2; 7 bases map to TRBD1. Trimming removed 7 bases from V and 2 bases from J; junction bases left unmatched: 7. The CDR3 covers 14 residues. The germline CDR1 and CDR2 sequences are LNHDA and SQIVND (reference sequence). CDR3 sequence: CASTRQGENYGYTF. CDR3 nucleotides: TGTGCCAGTACCCGACAGGGAGAGAACTATGGCTACACCTTC.

The chain combines TRBV28 with TRBJ1-1; possibly TRBD1 for D (5 bases). Germline CDR1 is MDHEN and CDR2 is SYDVKM. This CDR3 is built from 14 residues. V lost 6 bases to trimming and J lost 3 bases, with 14 bases between them. CDR3 in DNA: TGTGCCAGCAGCCACGCCCCAGGGTACACTGAAGCTTTCTTT. Its protein product is CASSHAPGYTEAFF.

The chain recombines TRBV27 with TRBJ2-1, with D perhaps TRBD2 (6 bases). V was pared by 2 bases and J by 15 bases, with 17 bases between. The CDR3 is made up of 13 amino acids. Germline CDR1 is MNHEY and CDR2 is SMNVEV (reference sequence). The CDR3: CASSLPGLRELFF. CDR3 DNA sequence: TGTGCCAGCAGTTTACCGGGACTCAGAGAACTGTTCTTC.

With regard to this clonotype: This likely came from a read error, as a far larger clone is one base away. This chain connects TRBV6-5 to TRBJ1-1; D gene unclear. The CDR3 consists of 16 residues. Looked up from germline, CDR1 is MNHEY and CDR2 is SVGAGI. The CDR3 DNA is TGTGCCGGCAGTTACTCGATTCCAGGACGGAACACTGAAGCTTTCTTT. Amino acid sequence: CAGSYSIPGRNTEAFF.

This clonotype was found many times. The chain links TRBV6-1 to TRBJ2-7, with unresolved D. V lost 6 bases and J lost 2, with 11 bases in between. The CDR3 sequence is 13 residues long. The germline V gene has CDR1 MNHNS and CDR2 SASEGT. CDR3 region: CASSPRAPYEQYF. The CDR3 region has the DNA TGTGCCAGCAGCCCCCGTGCCCCCTACGAGCAGTACTTC.

As for this clonotype: Just one base apart from a much larger clone, this may be a read error. Without the conserved terminal phenylalanine or tryptophan, this CDR3 likely stems from a read error. V is TRBV28 and J is TRBJ1-1; D gene unclear. With 5 bases removed from V and 2 bases from J, the gap between germline ends came to 12 bases. Germline CDR1 and CDR2: MDHEN and SYDVKM. The CDR3 contains 14 residues. As DNA, the CDR3 is TGTGCCAGCAGTCCTGCCGCGGTTAACACTGAAGCTTTCTTG. It yields the protein CASSPAAVNTEAFL.

This clonotype was seen repeatedly, ten times or more. The chain recombines TRBV27 with TRBJ1-5; no reliable D call. Germline V gene sequence: CDR1 MNHEY, CDR2 SMNVEV (reference sequence). V lost 3 bases and J lost 2, with 8 bases in between. There are 14 residues in the CDR3. CDR3 nucleotide sequence: TGTGCCAGCAGTTTGTCCAGTCGCAATCAGCCCCAGCATTTT. Translated: CASSLSSRNQPQHF.

The chain employs TRBV6-6 and TRBJ1-1; D not resolved. Germline V gene sequence: CDR1 MNHNY, CDR2 SVGAGI (reference sequence). V lost 0 bases and J 0 bases, leaving 11 bases between the germline ends. The CDR3 has 16 amino acids. The CDR3 region is CASSYSGGGLNTEAFF. Written as DNA, the CDR3 is TGTGCCAGCAGTTACTCGGGAGGCGGGTTGAACACTGAAGCTTTCTTT.

This clonotype was recorded at least ten times. CDR3 DNA sequence: TGTGCCAGCAGTCCCTGGACGGAGATGAATGAAAAACTGTTTTTT. Encoded protein: CASSPWTEMNEKLFF. The V call is TRBV28, the J call TRBJ1-4; D is unresolved. Trimming shortened V by 5 bases and J by 5 bases, and 15 bases separated the two germline ends. This CDR3 is 15 amino acids long. The V gene's germline CDR1 is MDHEN and CDR2 SYDVKM.